This entry lists 17 T cell receptor beta chains sequenced from one sample in a study of response to subunit inactivated influenza vaccine (dated by TCRdb to between 2017 and 2018). Library prep was done by RT-PCR. TCRdb names Illumina HiSeq 2500 as the instrument used. The public reads were reprocessed in TCRdb via fastp at Q25 and MiXCR, keeping in-frame beta chains. Entries that share a CDR3 protein sequence are merged under the most common genes and DNA. The sample table shows 710,000 or so distinct CDR3 sequences, and approximately 15% are seen once. Clones ranked in the top ten supply roughly 11% of the sample. The sample here was PBMCs from blood, taken roughly 13 days after vaccination. All receptors derive from a man aged 45-65 years who received an inactivated influenza vaccine. Donor details come from another sample of the same person, matched by shared clones.

This sequence joins TRBV20-1 and TRBJ2-1; 11 nucleotides line up with TRBD2. CDR3 length equals 16 residues. Germline V gene lookup returns CDR1 DFQATT and CDR2 SNEGSKA (reference sequence). After removal of 0 bases from V and 8 bases from J, the junction contained 9 bases not matched to a gene. CDR3 region: CSARDQGPSGRYEQFF. CDR3 DNA: TGCAGTGCTAGAGATCAAGGGCCTAGCGGGAGGTATGAGCAGTTCTTC.

This clonotype has just a few counts. The chain employs TRBV3-1 and TRBJ2-3; TRBD2 agrees at 10 bases. V gave up 5 bases and J gave up 2 bases; unmatched junction bases: 4. CDR1 is LGHDT, CDR2 YNNKEL, per germline (reference sequence). CDR3 length equals 15 residues. For the CDR3, the DNA is TGTGCCAGCAGCAAGCTAGCGGGGGACACAGATACGCAGTATTTT. This translates into CASSKLAGDTDTQYF.

The chain combines TRBV5-5 with TRBJ2-2, with D hard to call. Looked up from germline, CDR1 is SGHKS and CDR2 is YYEKEE (reference sequence). Trimming stripped 1 base from V and 2 bases from J, with 6 bases between. The CDR3 totals 14 residues. The CDR3 DNA is TGTGCCAGCAGCTTGTTTCTAAACACCGGGGAGCTGTTTTTT. Protein product: CASSLFLNTGELFF.

The chain recombines TRBV18 with TRBJ2-7, with D possibly matching TRBD2 (5 bases). V lost 3 bases and J lost 4, with 19 bases in between. The CDR3 extends over 16 amino acids. Germline loops: CDR1 KGHSH, CDR2 LQKENI. The CDR3 loop reads CASSPISTLGKYEQYF. As DNA, the CDR3 is TGTGCCAGCTCACCCATCTCGACCCTCGGGAAATACGAGCAGTACTTC.

This sequence joins TRBV5-1 and TRBJ2-5; D is undetermined. The CDR3 loop spans 15 amino acids. The germline V gene encodes CDR1 SGHRS and CDR2 YFSETQ. V lost 9 bases and J 0 bases, leaving 18 bases between the germline ends. Written as DNA, the CDR3 is TGCGCCACCAATGAGATGGGTCTATACCAAGAGACCCAGTACTTC. This sequence encodes CATNEMGLYQETQYF.

In its sample, this clonotype was seen a few times. The V and J genes are TRBV9 and TRBJ2-7; 9 bases line up with TRBD2. Trimming took 4 bases from V and 5 from J; bases not matched to a gene: 10. This CDR3 region has 15 residues. From germline, CDR1 is SGDLS and CDR2 YYNGEE. The DNA for the CDR3 is TGTGCCAGCAGCCTTTCGGGACTAGCTATCCACGAGCAGTACTTC. Translation gives CASSLSGLAIHEQYF.

The chain is built from TRBV29-1 and TRBJ1-1, with no clear D. V was pared by 7 bases and J by 1 base, with 10 bases between. The germline CDR1 and CDR2 sequences are SQVTM and ANQGSEA. CDR3 length equals 12 residues. DNA of the CDR3: TGCAGCGCTTTAAAGGGGAACACTGAAGCTTTCTTT. As protein: CSALKGNTEAFF.

The rearrangement uses TRBV20-1 and TRBJ2-3, with a weak D call TRBD2 (5 bases). Germline V gene lookup returns CDR1 DFQATT and CDR2 SNEGSKA (reference sequence). CDR3 length: 16 amino acids. Trimming removed 0 bases at V and 3 bases at J, with 16 bases between. The CDR3 here is CSARDFTGVRTDTQYF. The DNA of the CDR3 is TGCAGTGCTAGAGATTTTACCGGGGTACGGACAGATACGCAGTATTTT.

This clonotype appeared once. This chain joins TRBV5-1 and TRBJ2-7; 10 bases are shared with TRBD2. CDR1 and CDR2 (germline): SGHRS, YFSETQ. V shed 4 bases and J 6 bases; nucleotides not matched to a gene: 7. The CDR3 extends over 14 amino acids. CDR3 nucleotides: TGCGCCAGCAGCGTCCTAGCGGGAGCAGTCGAGCAGTACTTC. Amino acids: CASSVLAGAVEQYF.

The rearrangement joins TRBV20-1 to TRBJ2-1, with a possible D match to TRBD2 (5 bases). Deletions cut 0 bases from V and 8 bases from J, with 17 bases between. Germline V gives CDR1 DFQATT, CDR2 SNEGSKA (reference sequence). The CDR3 contains 15 residues. Written as DNA, the CDR3 is TGCAGTGCTAGAGATCAAGGTGGAGGTACCTATGAGCAGTTCTTC. As protein: CSARDQGGGTYEQFF.

The rearrangement links TRBV2 to TRBJ1-5, with 7 bases matching TRBD1. Germline V gene sequence: CDR1 SNHLY, CDR2 FYNNEI. Losses at the gene ends were 6 bases for V and 6 bases for J; bases not matched to a gene: 14. The CDR3 covers 16 residues. The CDR3: CASSETRQGPSQPQHF. CDR3 DNA sequence: TGTGCCAGCAGCGAAACTCGACAGGGCCCTTCTCAGCCCCAGCATTTT.

The sample holds a few counts of this clonotype. The chain has TRBV7-9 and TRBJ2-7; D remains unclear. Trimming stripped 2 bases from V and 2 bases from J, with 7 bases between. CDR1 is SEHNR and CDR2 is FQNEAQ in the germline V gene (reference sequence). The CDR3 spans 13 residues. CDR3 in amino acids: CASSLSATYEQYF. CDR3 in DNA: TGTGCCAGCAGCTTATCAGCAACCTACGAGCAGTACTTC.

This clonotype was seen a few times. The rearrangement links TRBV12-3 or TRBV12-4 to TRBJ2-3; no reliable D call. Trimming took off 3 bases at V and 2 bases at J, with 9 bases between the two ends. The CDR3 sequence is 14 residues long. CDR3 bases: TGTGCCAGCAGTTTCACGACGTACACAGATACGCAGTATTTT. Translation: CASSFTTYTDTQYF.

In nucleotides, the CDR3 is TGTGCCAGCCAAAGCGGGGGGCCCCCCAATGAGCAGTTCTTC. It translates to CASQSGGPPNEQFF. The chain recombines TRBV7-9 with TRBJ2-1; 9 positions agree with TRBD2. Germline V gives CDR1 SEHNR, CDR2 FQNEAQ (reference sequence). The CDR3 sequence is 14 residues long. Losses at the gene ends were 8 bases for V and 6 bases for J; bases not matched to a gene: 8. The variable domain in full, with the rest retrieved from reference TRBV7-9 and TRBJ2-1, is DTGVSQNPRHKITKRGQNVTFRCDPISEHNRLYWYRQTLGQGPEFLTYFQNEAQLEKSRLLSDRFSAERPKGSFSTLEIQRTEQGDSAMYLCASQSGGPPNEQFFGPGTRLTVL.

This clonotype was detected only a few times. The rearrangement uses TRBV4-1 and TRBJ2-4; 8 bases align to TRBD2. The V segment lost 0 bases and the J segment 6 bases; nucleotides outside the gene matches: 7. The CDR3 sequence is 16 residues long. Per germline, CDR1 MGHRA and CDR2 YSYEKL. CDR3 bases: TGCGCCAGCAGCCAAGAATCTACACGGGGGGGAAACATTCAGTACTTC. Amino acids: CASSQESTRGGNIQYF.

Ten or more counts support this clonotype. The chain carries TRBV6-2 or TRBV6-3 and TRBJ1-5; D may be TRBD1 (5 bases). The CDR3 has 20 amino acids. Trimming removed 6 bases from V and 3 bases from J, with 30 bases in between. The germline V gene encodes CDR1 MNHEY and CDR2 SVGEGT. CDR3 in DNA: TGTGCCAGCAGCGGACAATTAGAGACAAGGGACCTTATAGACAATCAGCCCCAGCATTTT. It is translated as CASSGQLETRDLIDNQPQHF.

Only a few counts were recorded for this clonotype. The V gene is TRBV6-2 or TRBV6-3, the J gene TRBJ2-1, with a tentative D call TRBD2 (5 bases). The germline V and J ends were trimmed by 6 bases and 0 bases, with 18 bases remaining between them. The CDR3 loop spans 17 amino acids. Germline V lookup: CDR1 MNHEY, CDR2 SVGEGT. CDR3 sequence (DNA): TGTGCCAGCAGCAGAGGGATCCGACGGGGCTCCTACAATGAGCAGTTCTTC. It codes for CASSRGIRRGSYNEQFF.